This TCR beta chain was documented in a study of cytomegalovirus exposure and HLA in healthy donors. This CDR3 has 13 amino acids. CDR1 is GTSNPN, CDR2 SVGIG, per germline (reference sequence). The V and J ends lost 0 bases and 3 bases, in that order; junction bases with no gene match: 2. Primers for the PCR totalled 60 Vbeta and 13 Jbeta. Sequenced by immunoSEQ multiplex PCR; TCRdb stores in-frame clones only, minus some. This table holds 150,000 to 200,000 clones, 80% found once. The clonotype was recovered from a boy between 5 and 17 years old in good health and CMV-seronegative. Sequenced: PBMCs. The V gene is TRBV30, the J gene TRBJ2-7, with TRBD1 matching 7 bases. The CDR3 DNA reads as TGTGCCTGGAGTGTCACAGGGGTCTACGAGCAGTACTTC. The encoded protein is CAWSVTGVYEQYF.